The 25 T cell receptor beta chains below come from one sample, sequenced in a study of blood T cell repertoires in COVID-19. Libraries were prepared by immunoSEQ multiplex PCR; TCRdb keeps only in-frame clonotypes and omits some of them. The profile shows approximately 360,000 clones, roughly 88% of them singletons. Input material: PBMCs or T cells enriched from blood (not recorded which). Source of these receptors: a woman aged 30 to 39 with acute COVID-19.

This clone was observed a single time. The rearrangement joins TRBV30 to TRBJ2-3; TRBD2 matches 7 bases. J lost 8 bases, V lost 4 bases, and 15 bases had no gene match. Germline CDR1 GTSNPN, CDR2 SVGIG (reference sequence). The CDR3 is 15 amino acids. The CDR3 sequence is CAWTPWSGVRGTQYF. In DNA, the CDR3 is TGTGCCTGGACCCCCTGGAGCGGGGTTCGGGGTACGCAGTATTTT.

This clone has a handful of counts. This chain uses TRBV6-1 with TRBJ2-7; possible D gene TRBD2, 7 bases. V lost 3 bases and J 5 bases, leaving 17 bases between the germline ends. This CDR3 contains 15 residues. Germline lookup yields CDR1 MNHNS and CDR2 SASEGT. Here the CDR3 DNA reads TGTGCCAGCAGTGACCTTGGGGGGGCGATCCACGAGCAGTACTTC. Translating it yields CASSDLGGAIHEQYF.

The rearrangement joins TRBV21-1 to TRBJ1-4; the tabulated D call, TRBD1, remains unverified against the DNA. TRBV21-1 is listed as a pseudogene. The CDR3 is 14 amino acids. CDR3 in amino acids: CASSLGAANEKLFF. In nucleotides, the CDR3 is TGTGCCAGCAGCCTGGGGGCGGCTAATGAAAAACTGTTTTTT.

This chain links TRBV19 with TRBJ1-1, with 7 bases matching TRBD1. Germline assignment: CDR1 LNHDA and CDR2 SQIVND (reference sequence). CDR3 length: 18 residues. V lost 5 bases, J lost 0 bases, and 15 bases stayed unmatched. CDR3 protein: CASSLGPQGGSVNTEAFF. The CDR3 DNA follows: TGTGCCAGTAGTTTAGGACCCCAGGGGGGATCGGTGAACACTGAAGCTTTCTTT.

The J gene is TRBJ2-1, the V gene TRBV5-5, with D unclear. CDR3 length equals 13 residues. CDR1 is SGHKS and CDR2 is YYEKEE in the germline V gene (reference sequence). With 3 bases removed from V and 5 bases from J, the gap between germline ends came to 9 bases. CDR3 sequence (DNA): TGTGCCAGCAGCTCGCTATCACACAATGAGCAGTTCTTC. Its protein is CASSSLSHNEQFF.

The chain couples TRBV25-1 to TRBJ2-1, with D unresolved. The V end lost 1 base, the J end lost 6 bases, and 16 bases lay between the germline ends. The CDR3 totals 16 residues. Per the germline V gene, CDR1 is MGHDK and CDR2 is SYGVNS. The CDR3 DNA reads as TGTGCCAGCAGTGAATTAAGATATGACGGGTCCAATGAGCAGTTCTTC. Amino acids: CASSELRYDGSNEQFF.

The rearrangement links TRBV29-1 to TRBJ2-5; 8 bases line up with TRBD2. After removal of 4 bases from V and 5 bases from J, the junction contained 9 bases not matched to a gene. The germline gives CDR1 SQVTM, CDR2 ANQGSEA. The length of the CDR3 is 14 residues. The CDR3 bases are TGCAGCGTTGTAAGAAAGTCGGGGGGGGAGACCCAGTACTTC. Translation: CSVVRKSGGETQYF.

The chain links TRBV9 to TRBJ2-7; D may be TRBD1 (5 bases). Trimming cost V 2 bases and J 1 base, with 13 bases left between them. This CDR3 region has 15 residues. Germline CDR1 SGDLS, CDR2 YYNGEE. The DNA of the CDR3 is TGTGCCAGCAGCGTCTCCCAGGGTCTTTCCTACGAGCAGTACTTC. Its protein is CASSVSQGLSYEQYF.

The chain links TRBV7-9 to TRBJ1-2; D is possibly TRBD1 (5 bases). Germline-derived CDR1 and CDR2 are SEHNR and FQNEAQ (reference sequence). This CDR3 has 15 amino acids. Trimming took off 3 bases at V and 3 bases at J, with 14 bases between the two ends. Here the CDR3 DNA reads TGTGCCAGCAGCTTGAGTTTGGGCAGGGACTATGGCTACACCTTC. It encodes CASSLSLGRDYGYTF. Full variable domain (rest looked up from reference TRBV7-9 and TRBJ1-2): DTGVSQNPRHKITKRGQNVTFRCDPISEHNRLYWYRQTLGQGPEFLTYFQNEAQLEKSRLLSDRFSAERPKGSFSTLEIQRTEQGDSAMYLCASSLSLGRDYGYTFGSGTRLTVV.

The chain couples TRBV4-1 to TRBJ2-5; 12 bases are shared with TRBD2. The CDR3 loop spans 18 amino acids. CDR1 MGHRA and CDR2 YSYEKL come from the germline V gene. With 4 bases clipped from V and 2 bases from J, the junction kept 11 bases outside the gene matches. The CDR3 coding sequence is TGCGCCAGCAGCCCCGGACGTCTAGCGGGGGGGAATCAAGAGACCCAGTACTTC. Residues: CASSPGRLAGGNQETQYF.

The V gene is TRBV6-5, the J gene TRBJ1-2; D is undetermined. This CDR3 comprises 16 residues. V lost 2 bases and J 6 bases, leaving 19 bases between the germline ends. From germline, CDR1 is MNHEY and CDR2 SVGAGI. CDR3 region: CASSYTSRRPRDGYTF. DNA for the CDR3: TGTGCCAGCAGTTACACCTCCCGGAGGCCTAGGGATGGCTACACCTTC.

As for this clone: The sample contains more than one DNA sequence encoding this CDR3. The chain couples TRBV5-1 to TRBJ2-2, with 8 bases that match TRBD1. The V and J ends lost 5 bases and 3 bases, in that order; junction bases with no gene match: 6. Germline V gives CDR1 SGHRS, CDR2 YFSETQ. This CDR3 has 15 residues. The CDR3 DNA reads as TGCGCCAGCAGTTCCGGACAGGGCGACACCGGGGAGCTGTTTTTT. Encoded protein: CASSSGQGDTGELFF.

The chain combines TRBV12-3 or TRBV12-4 with TRBJ2-3; the D is unclear. Trimming took 7 bases from V and 3 from J, leaving 5 bases between them. This CDR3 has 11 residues. The CDR3 region has the DNA TGTGCCAGCACCCATACAGATACGCAGTATTTT. Protein product: CASTHTDTQYF.

This rearrangement joins TRBV19 to TRBJ1-5, with 9 bases matching TRBD1. The CDR3 covers 15 residues. J was trimmed by 0 bases and V by 7 bases; bases with no gene match: 4. Germline V lookup: CDR1 LNHDA, CDR2 SQIVND (reference sequence). In DNA form, the CDR3 reads TGTGCCAGTACTGAGGACAGGGGTAGCAATCAGCCCCAGCATTTT. Its translation: CASTEDRGSNQPQHF.

The chain links TRBV6-4 to TRBJ2-2; 7 nucleotides agree with TRBD2. After removal of 8 bases from V and 3 bases from J, the junction contained 15 bases not matched to a gene. CDR1 and CDR2 from the germline V gene are MRHNA and SNTAGT. CDR3 length: 17 residues. The CDR3 region has the DNA TGTGCCAGCTCCAGAGTACCTGGGGGGGATTACACCGGGGAGCTGTTTTTT. As protein: CASSRVPGGDYTGELFF.

CDR3 residues: CAISDQGQGVDTQYF. DNA for the CDR3: TGTGCCATCAGTGACCAGGGACAGGGTGTAGATACGCAGTATTTT. The chain has TRBV10-3 and TRBJ2-3, with TRBD1 matching 9 bases. This CDR3 region has 15 residues. V gave up 3 bases and J gave up 5 bases; unmatched junction bases: 6. Germline CDR1 reads ENHRY; CDR2 reads SYGVKD.

The V gene is TRBV29-1, the J gene TRBJ2-3; TRBD1 matches at 11 bases. With 5 bases clipped from V and 4 bases from J, the junction kept 17 bases outside the gene matches. Germline CDR1 reads SQVTM; CDR2 reads ANQGSEA. This CDR3 is built from 18 residues. Here the CDR3 DNA reads TGCAGCGTTTTTCCCATCGCCCGGGACAGGGGGTCGGCAGATACGCAGTATTTT. It specifies CSVFPIARDRGSADTQYF.

The sample holds a few counts of this clone. The gene calls are TRBV11-2 and TRBJ2-2, with 7 bases aligning to TRBD2. The germline V gene encodes CDR1 SGHAT and CDR2 FQNNGV. The CDR3 runs 15 residues. V dropped 5 bases and J dropped 4; count of bases not matched to a gene: 7. DNA for the CDR3: TGTGCCAGCAGCAGCCCGCGACTAGCCACCGGGGAGCTGTTTTTT. It codes for CASSSPRLATGELFF.

The J gene is TRBJ1-5, the V gene TRBV19, with 8 positions matching TRBD1. The germline CDR1 and CDR2 sequences are LNHDA and SQIVND (reference sequence). The CDR3 extends over 15 amino acids. After removal of 6 bases from V and 2 bases from J, the junction contained 6 bases not matched to a gene. The CDR3 DNA sequence: TGTGCCAGTAGCCAGGGGGCGCTGGGCAATCAGCCCCAGCATTTT. This encodes CASSQGALGNQPQHF. The whole variable domain, filled in from reference TRBV19 and TRBJ1-5, reads DGGITQSPKYLFRKEGQNVTLSCEQNLNHDAMYWYRQDPGQGLRLIYYSQIVNDFQKGDIAEGYSVSREKKESFPLTVTSAQKNPTAFYLCASSQGALGNQPQHFGDGTRLSIL.

The chain recombines TRBV5-6 with TRBJ2-3; D gene unclear. Germline V gene sequence: CDR1 SGHDT, CDR2 YYEEEE. CDR3 length: 14 residues. With 4 bases removed from V and 1 base from J, the gap between germline ends came to 10 bases. The CDR3 is CASSRKEGTDTQYF. CDR3 sequence (DNA): TGTGCCAGCAGCCGAAAAGAGGGCACAGATACGCAGTATTTT.

The chain uses TRBV4-1 and TRBJ2-7; no reliable D call. Germline CDR1 MGHRA, CDR2 YSYEKL. Between the trimmed V and J ends, which lost 3 bases and 2 bases, there was a span of 8 bases. The CDR3 sequence is 13 residues long. CDR3 nucleotide sequence: TGCGCCAGCAGCCATCGCGAGACCTACGAGCAGTACTTC. Encoded protein: CASSHRETYEQYF.

V is TRBV24-1 and J is TRBJ2-2; a possible D gene is TRBD1 (6 bases). The ends were cut back, 0 bases at V and 4 bases at J, with 11 bases in the middle. CDR1 and CDR2 (germline): KGHDR, SFDVKD. The CDR3 spans 16 residues. The CDR3 DNA sequence: TGTGCCACCAGTGATTTGTCAACAGGGCGCACCGGGGAGCTGTTTTTT. This sequence encodes CATSDLSTGRTGELFF.

The chain couples TRBV24-1 to TRBJ2-7, with TRBD2 identical over 7 bases. V gave up 8 bases and J gave up 0 bases; unmatched junction bases: 6. CDR1 is KGHDR, CDR2 SFDVKD, per germline. This CDR3 is built from 14 residues. CDR3 sequence: CATNWRESSYEQYF. CDR3 nucleotide sequence: TGTGCCACCAACTGGCGGGAGAGCTCCTACGAGCAGTACTTC.

This clone was counted only a few times. The rearrangement links TRBV15 to TRBJ2-7; weak D call: TRBD1 (6 bases). V lost 0 bases, J lost 3 bases, and 21 bases lay in between. The CDR3 is made up of 18 amino acids. CDR1 is LNHNV, CDR2 YYDKDF, per germline (reference sequence). The CDR3 sequence: CATSRDRAGENRYYEQYF. CDR3 nucleotide sequence: TGTGCCACCAGCAGAGATCGGGCAGGGGAAAACCGATACTACGAGCAGTACTTC.

This clone was detected only a few times. The V and J genes are TRBV18 and TRBJ2-2; D is possibly TRBD1 (5 bases). V dropped 3 bases and J dropped 4 bases, with 18 bases sitting between them. Germline-derived CDR1 and CDR2 are KGHSH and LQKENI. This CDR3 is 17 amino acids long. The DNA for the CDR3 is TGTGCCAGCTCACCGTACGGACAACCAGGCGGCACCGGGGAGCTGTTTTTT. This gives the protein CASSPYGQPGGTGELFF.